Listed here are 11 T cell receptor beta chains from one sample, sequenced in a study of T-cell memory formation after mild COVID-19. Using its own MiXCR run on the 5' RACE reads, TCRdb lists one record per CDR3 protein. Here the sample spans roughly 250,000 distinct CDR3 sequences, about a sixth being singletons. The sample was PBMCs or a T cell subset sorted from them (not recorded which). The receptors were gathered from a man younger than 35 who had mild COVID-19 (a few samples of this study predate the infection). Cell type and time point are not known.

This clonotype was counted between two and nine times. V is TRBV7-2 and J is TRBJ2-3, with 9 bases lining up with TRBD2. CDR1 is SGHTA, CDR2 FQGNSA, per germline. After removal of 5 bases from V and 0 bases from J, the junction contained 6 bases not matched to a gene. This CDR3 region has 16 residues. As DNA, the CDR3 is TGTGCCAGCAGCCAAATAGCGGGGGTGAGCACAGATACGCAGTATTTT. This codes for CASSQIAGVSTDTQYF. Variable domain in full (rest from reference TRBV7-2 and TRBJ2-3): GAGVSQSPSNKVTEKGKDVELRCDPISGHTALYWYRQSLGQGLEFLIYFQGNSAPDKSGLPSDRFSAERTGGSVSTLTIQRTQQEDSAVYLCASSQIAGVSTDTQYFGPGTRLTVL.

CDR3 sequence reads: CASSTPRTMNTEAFF. DNA of the CDR3: TGTGCCAGCAGTACCCCGCGGACCATGAACACTGAAGCTTTCTTT. The chain links TRBV6-2 or TRBV6-3 to TRBJ1-1, with unresolved D. This CDR3 region has 15 residues. Per the germline V gene, CDR1 is MNHEY and CDR2 is SVGEGT. V shed 5 bases and J shed 0 bases, with 13 bases lying between them.

This chain connects TRBV29-1 to TRBJ2-5; no reliable D call. The germline V and J ends were trimmed by 5 bases and 5 bases, with 15 bases remaining between them. The CDR3 consists of 13 residues. CDR1 SQVTM and CDR2 ANQGSEA come from the germline V gene. DNA of the CDR3: TGCAGCGTTCTATTCTGGAGCGCGGAGACCCAGTACTTC. This encodes CSVLFWSAETQYF.

This clonotype was seen at least ten times. J is TRBJ2-5 and V is TRBV7-2; D might be TRBD1 (5 bases). In germline, CDR1 is SGHTA, CDR2 FQGNSA. The CDR3 totals 16 residues. V was pared by 0 bases and J by 0 bases, with 11 bases between. CDR3 amino acids: CASSLAKGLDQETQYF. The DNA of the CDR3 is TGTGCCAGCAGCTTAGCGAAGGGGCTGGACCAAGAGACCCAGTACTTC. Supplemented by reference TRBV7-2 and TRBJ2-5, the full variable domain reads GAGVSQSPSNKVTEKGKDVELRCDPISGHTALYWYRQSLGQGLEFLIYFQGNSAPDKSGLPSDRFSAERTGGSVSTLTIQRTQQEDSAVYLCASSLAKGLDQETQYFGPGTRLLVL.

This clonotype was seen only a few times. V usage is TRBV5-1 and J usage is TRBJ2-3, with TRBD2 as a possible D gene (5 bases). This CDR3 comprises 15 residues. CDR1 SGHRS and CDR2 YFSETQ come from the germline V gene. The ends were cut back, 0 bases at V and 4 bases at J, with 12 bases in the middle. The CDR3 reads CASSLVGGSADTQYF. CDR3 sequence (DNA): TGCGCCAGCAGCTTGGTTGGCGGTAGCGCAGATACGCAGTATTTT.

This clonotype was found many times. The rearrangement joins TRBV29-1 to TRBJ2-1; 8 bases match TRBD2. CDR1 and CDR2 from the germline V gene are SQVTM and ANQGSEA. This CDR3 is built from 16 residues. J was trimmed by 6 bases and V by 1 base; bases with no gene match: 11. CDR3 sequence (DNA): TGCAGCGTTGAAGGTGTGGGCGGGGGGAACTCCAATGAGCAGTTCTTC. Translated, it gives CSVEGVGGGNSNEQFF.

V gene TRBV6-6 combines with J gene TRBJ1-1; D remains ambiguous. Looked up from germline, CDR1 is MNHNY and CDR2 is SVGAGI (reference sequence). CDR3 length: 14 amino acids. V gave up 6 bases and J gave up 0 bases, with 11 bases separating them. The CDR3 region has the DNA TGTGCCAGCAGCGATGTATCCATGAACACTGAAGCTTTCTTT. Its translation is CASSDVSMNTEAFF.

There are many counts of this clonotype. The gene calls are TRBV5-1 and TRBJ2-3; 7 bases are a match to TRBD2. The V gene's germline CDR1 is SGHRS and CDR2 YFSETQ. Unmatched junction bases numbered 8, after V lost 0 bases and J lost 4 bases. The CDR3 is 16 amino acids. The CDR3 loop is CASSLEGYAGADTQYF. The CDR3 region has the DNA TGCGCCAGCAGCTTGGAGGGGTACGCGGGGGCAGATACGCAGTATTTT.

The rearrangement joins TRBV5-1 to TRBJ2-3, with D hard to call. Germline V gene lookup returns CDR1 SGHRS and CDR2 YFSETQ. The CDR3 is made up of 16 amino acids. Trimming removed 2 bases from V and 1 base from J, with 14 bases in between. The CDR3 sequence: CASSFRARAGTDTQYF. CDR3 DNA sequence: TGCGCCAGCAGCTTCCGGGCCCGAGCCGGCACAGATACGCAGTATTTT. The full variable domain, its missing parts supplied by reference TRBV5-1 and TRBJ2-3, is KAGVTQTPRYLIKTRGQQVTLSCSPISGHRSVSWYQQTPGQGLQFLFEYFSETQRNKGNFPGRFSGRQFSNSRSEMNVSTLELGDSALYLCASSFRARAGTDTQYFGPGTRLTVL.

This clonotype has a handful of counts. The V gene is TRBV7-9, the J gene TRBJ2-3; TRBD2 is a possible D gene (5 bases). V was cut by 11 bases and J by 5 bases, with 11 bases left in between. CDR1 SEHNR and CDR2 FQNEAQ come from the germline V gene (reference sequence). The CDR3 sequence is 11 residues long. The CDR3 DNA sequence: TGTGCCGTAACGGGAAAAGATACGCAGTATTTT. It codes for CAVTGKDTQYF.

This clonotype was seen a handful of times. This chain uses TRBV10-3 with TRBJ2-5; D gene ambiguous. Germline lookup yields CDR1 ENHRY and CDR2 SYGVKD. The CDR3 runs 14 residues. The V gene lost 7 bases and the J gene lost 5 bases, with 17 bases spanning the gap. The CDR3 loop is CAINSGVSGETQYF. For the CDR3, the DNA is TGTGCCATCAATTCAGGAGTTTCTGGTGAGACCCAGTACTTC.